This T cell receptor beta chain was found in a study of PD-L1 blockade in urothelial cancer. Study background: Blood-derived samples held a median roughly 150,000 T cells.

The germline gives CDR1 LNHDA, CDR2 SQIVND (reference sequence). CDR3 length equals 15 residues. V was pared by 4 bases and J by 5 bases, with 3 bases of the junction left unmatched. TCRdb keeps only in-frame clones here, not all; method: immunoSEQ multiplex PCR. The table records 70,000 to 90,000 clones, more than 75% of them present only once. There are a few counts of this clone. Metastatic or locally advanced urothelial carcinoma was present in the patients. This specimen was PBMCs, taken around atezolizumab (anti-PD-L1) treatment. This receptor was obtained from a man aged 70-80 years with urothelial cancer. V is TRBV19 and J is TRBJ2-1; 12 nucleotides match TRBD2. CDR3 amino acids: CASSRLAGGDNEQFF. The CDR3 coding sequence is TGTGCCAGTAGTAGGCTAGCGGGAGGGGACAATGAGCAGTTCTTC.